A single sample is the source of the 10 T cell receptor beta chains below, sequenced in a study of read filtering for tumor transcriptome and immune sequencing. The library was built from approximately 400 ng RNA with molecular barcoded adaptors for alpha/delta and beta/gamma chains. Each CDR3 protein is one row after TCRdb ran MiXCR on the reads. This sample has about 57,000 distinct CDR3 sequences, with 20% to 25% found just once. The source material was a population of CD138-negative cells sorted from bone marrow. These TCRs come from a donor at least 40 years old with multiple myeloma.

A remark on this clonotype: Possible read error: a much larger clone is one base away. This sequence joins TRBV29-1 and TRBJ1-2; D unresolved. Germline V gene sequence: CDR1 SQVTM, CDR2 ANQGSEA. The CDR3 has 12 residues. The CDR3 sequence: CAVGSQNYGYTF. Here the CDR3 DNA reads TGCGCCGTTGGTAGTCAGAACTATGGCTACACCTTC.

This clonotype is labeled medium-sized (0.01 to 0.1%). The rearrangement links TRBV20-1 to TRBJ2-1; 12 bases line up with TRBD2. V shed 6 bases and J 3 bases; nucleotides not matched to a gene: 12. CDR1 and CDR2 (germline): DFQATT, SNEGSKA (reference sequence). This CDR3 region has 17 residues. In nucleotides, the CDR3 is TGCAGTGCACTCTGGCCGGCTAGCGGGAGGGACTACAATGAGCAGTTCTTC. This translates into CSALWPASGRDYNEQFF.

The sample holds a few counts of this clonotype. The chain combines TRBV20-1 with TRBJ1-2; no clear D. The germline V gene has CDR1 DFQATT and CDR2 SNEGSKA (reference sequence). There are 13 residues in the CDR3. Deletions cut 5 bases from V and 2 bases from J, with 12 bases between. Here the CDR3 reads CSAGGSFNYGYTF. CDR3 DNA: TGCAGTGCTGGTGGATCTTTCAACTATGGCTACACCTTC.

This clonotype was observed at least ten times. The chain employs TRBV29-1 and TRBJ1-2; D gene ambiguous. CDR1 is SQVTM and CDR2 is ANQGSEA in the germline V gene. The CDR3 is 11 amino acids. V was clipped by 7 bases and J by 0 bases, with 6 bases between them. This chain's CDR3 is CSAAANYGYTF. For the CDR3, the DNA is TGCAGCGCCGCGGCTAACTATGGCTACACCTTC.

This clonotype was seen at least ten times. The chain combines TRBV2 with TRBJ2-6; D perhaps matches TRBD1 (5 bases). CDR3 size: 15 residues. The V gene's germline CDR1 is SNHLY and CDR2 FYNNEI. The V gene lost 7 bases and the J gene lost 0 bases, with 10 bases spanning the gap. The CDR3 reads CASMIQVSGANVLTF. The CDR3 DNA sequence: TGTGCCAGCATGATACAGGTCTCTGGGGCCAACGTCCTGACTTTC.

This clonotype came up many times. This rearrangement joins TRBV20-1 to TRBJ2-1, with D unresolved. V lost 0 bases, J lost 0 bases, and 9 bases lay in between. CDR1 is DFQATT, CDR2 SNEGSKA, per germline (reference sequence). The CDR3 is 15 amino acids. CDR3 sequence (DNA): TGCAGTGCTAGAGATCCGGATAGCTCCTACAATGAGCAGTTCTTC. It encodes CSARDPDSSYNEQFF.

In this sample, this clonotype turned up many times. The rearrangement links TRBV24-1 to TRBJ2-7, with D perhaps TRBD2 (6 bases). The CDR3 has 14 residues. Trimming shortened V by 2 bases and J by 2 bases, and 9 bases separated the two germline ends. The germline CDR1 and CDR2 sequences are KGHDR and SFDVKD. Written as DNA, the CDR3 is TGTGCCACCAGTGATTGGGGGGACCCCTACGAGCAGTACTTC. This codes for CATSDWGDPYEQYF.

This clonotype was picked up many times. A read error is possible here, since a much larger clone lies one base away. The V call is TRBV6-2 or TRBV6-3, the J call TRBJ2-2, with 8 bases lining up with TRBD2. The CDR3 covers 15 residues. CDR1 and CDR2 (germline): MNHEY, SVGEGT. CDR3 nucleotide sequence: TGTGCCAGCAGTCCCCTCGGGGGGGGCACCGGGGAGCTGTCTTTT. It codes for CASSPLGGGTGELSF.

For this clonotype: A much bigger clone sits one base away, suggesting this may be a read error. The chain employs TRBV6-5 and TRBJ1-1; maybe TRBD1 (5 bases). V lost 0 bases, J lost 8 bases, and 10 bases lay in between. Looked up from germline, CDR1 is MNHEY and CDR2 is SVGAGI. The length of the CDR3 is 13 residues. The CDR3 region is CASSYSWGEEAFF. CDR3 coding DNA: TGTGCCAGCAGTTACTCGTGGGGCGAGGAAGCTTTCTTT.

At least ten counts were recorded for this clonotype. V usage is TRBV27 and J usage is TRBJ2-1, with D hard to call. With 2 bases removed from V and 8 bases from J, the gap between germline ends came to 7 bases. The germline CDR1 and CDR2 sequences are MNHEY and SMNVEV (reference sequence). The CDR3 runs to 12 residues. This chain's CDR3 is CASSLSSDEQFF. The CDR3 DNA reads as TGTGCCAGCAGTTTAAGCTCGGATGAGCAGTTCTTC.